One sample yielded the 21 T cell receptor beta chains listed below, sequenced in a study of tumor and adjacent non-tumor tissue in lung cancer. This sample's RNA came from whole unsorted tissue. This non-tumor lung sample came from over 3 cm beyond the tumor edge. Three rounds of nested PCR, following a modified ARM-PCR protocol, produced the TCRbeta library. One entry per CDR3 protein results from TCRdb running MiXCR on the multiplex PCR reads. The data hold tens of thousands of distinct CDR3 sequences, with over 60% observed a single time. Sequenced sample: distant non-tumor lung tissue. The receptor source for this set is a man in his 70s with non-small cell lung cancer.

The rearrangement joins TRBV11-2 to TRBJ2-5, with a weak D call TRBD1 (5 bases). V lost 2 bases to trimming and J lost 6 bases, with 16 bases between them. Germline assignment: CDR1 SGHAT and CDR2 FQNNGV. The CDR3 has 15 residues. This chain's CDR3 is CASSLSIATAKTQYF. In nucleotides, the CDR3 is TGTGCCAGCAGCTTAAGCATCGCGACAGCGAAGACCCAGTACTTC.

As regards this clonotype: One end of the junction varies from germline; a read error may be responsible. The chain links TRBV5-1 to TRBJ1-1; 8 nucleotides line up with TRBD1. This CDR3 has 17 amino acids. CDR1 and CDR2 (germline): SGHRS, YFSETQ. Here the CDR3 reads CASSLVPLRTGSTVAFF. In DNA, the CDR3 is TGCGCCAGCAGCTTGGTTCCCTTAAGGACAGGGTCCACTGTAGCTTTCTTT.

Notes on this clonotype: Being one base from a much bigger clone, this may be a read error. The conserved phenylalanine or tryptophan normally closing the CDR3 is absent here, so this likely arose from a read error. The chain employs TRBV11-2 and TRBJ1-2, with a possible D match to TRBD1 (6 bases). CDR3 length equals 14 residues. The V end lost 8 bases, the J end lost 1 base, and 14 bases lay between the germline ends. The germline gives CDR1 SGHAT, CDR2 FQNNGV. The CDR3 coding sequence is TGTGCCAGCTCGGCGATAGGGGGTAACTATGGCTACACCTCC. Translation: CASSAIGGNYGYTS.

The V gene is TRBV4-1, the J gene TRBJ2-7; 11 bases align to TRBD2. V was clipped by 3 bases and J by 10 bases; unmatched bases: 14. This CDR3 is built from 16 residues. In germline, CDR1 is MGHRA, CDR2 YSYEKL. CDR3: CASSQTLAGEGDHQYF. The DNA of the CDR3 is TGCGCCAGCAGCCAGACACTAGCGGGAGAGGGGGACCATCAGTACTTC.

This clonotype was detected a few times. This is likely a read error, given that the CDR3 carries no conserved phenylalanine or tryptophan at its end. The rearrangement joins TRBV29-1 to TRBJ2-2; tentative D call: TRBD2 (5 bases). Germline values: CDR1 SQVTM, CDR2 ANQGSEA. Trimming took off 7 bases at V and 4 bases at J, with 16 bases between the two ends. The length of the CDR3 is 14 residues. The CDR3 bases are TGCAGCGCATTAGGGAGTAGCTTCACCGGGGAGCTGTTTTCT. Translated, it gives CSALGSSFTGELFS.

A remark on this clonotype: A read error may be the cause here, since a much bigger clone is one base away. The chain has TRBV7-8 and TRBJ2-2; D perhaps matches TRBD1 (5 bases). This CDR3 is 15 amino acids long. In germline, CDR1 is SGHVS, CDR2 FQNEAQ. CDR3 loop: CVSSPSTVNTGELFF. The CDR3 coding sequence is TGTGTCAGCAGCCCCTCGACAGTTAACACCGGGGAGCTGTTTTTT.

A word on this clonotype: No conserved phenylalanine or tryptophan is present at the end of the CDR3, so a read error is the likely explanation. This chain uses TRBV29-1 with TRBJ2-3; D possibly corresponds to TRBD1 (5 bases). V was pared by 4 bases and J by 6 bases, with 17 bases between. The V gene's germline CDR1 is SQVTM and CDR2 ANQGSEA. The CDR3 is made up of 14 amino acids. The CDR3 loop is CSVGRQASGDTQYS. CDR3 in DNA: TGCAGCGTTGGGAGACAAGCTTCAGGGGATACGCAGTATTCT.

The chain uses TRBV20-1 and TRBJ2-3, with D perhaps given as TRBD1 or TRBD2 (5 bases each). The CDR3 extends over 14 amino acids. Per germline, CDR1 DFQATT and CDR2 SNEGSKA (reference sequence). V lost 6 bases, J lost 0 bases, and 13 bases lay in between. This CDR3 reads CSANTGPSTDTQYF. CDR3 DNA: TGCAGTGCAAATACGGGACCTAGCACAGATACGCAGTATTTT.

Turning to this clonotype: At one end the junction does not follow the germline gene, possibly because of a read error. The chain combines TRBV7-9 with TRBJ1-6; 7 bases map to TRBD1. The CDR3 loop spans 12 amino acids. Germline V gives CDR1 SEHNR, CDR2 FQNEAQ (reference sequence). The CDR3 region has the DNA TGTGTCAGCAGCAACAGGGGTTCACACCTTCACTTT. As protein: CVSSNRGSHLHF.

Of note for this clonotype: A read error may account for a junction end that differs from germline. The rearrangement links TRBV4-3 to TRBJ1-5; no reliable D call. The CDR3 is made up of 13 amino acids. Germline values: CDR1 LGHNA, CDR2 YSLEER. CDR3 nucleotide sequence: TGCGCCAGTAGCCATGACCACAATCAGCCCCAGCATTTT. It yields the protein CASSHDHNQPQHF.

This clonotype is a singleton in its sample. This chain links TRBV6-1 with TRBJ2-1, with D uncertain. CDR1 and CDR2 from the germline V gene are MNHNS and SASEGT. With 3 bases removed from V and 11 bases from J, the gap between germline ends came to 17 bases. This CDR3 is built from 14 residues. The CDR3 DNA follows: TGTGCCAGCAGTGAGACTGGGGAATTGGATAAGCAGTTCTTC. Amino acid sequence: CASSETGELDKQFF.

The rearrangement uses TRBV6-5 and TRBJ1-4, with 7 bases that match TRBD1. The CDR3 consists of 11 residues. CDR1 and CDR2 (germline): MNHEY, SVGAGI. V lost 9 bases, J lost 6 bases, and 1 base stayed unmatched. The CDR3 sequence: CASQGDEKLFF. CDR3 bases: TGTGCCAGTCAGGGGGATGAAAAACTGTTTTTT.

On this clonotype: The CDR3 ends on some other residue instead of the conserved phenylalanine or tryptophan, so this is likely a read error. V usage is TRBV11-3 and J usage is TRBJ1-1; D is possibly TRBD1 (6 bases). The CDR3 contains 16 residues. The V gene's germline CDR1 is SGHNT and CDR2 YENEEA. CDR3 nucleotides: TGTGTCAGTAGCTTCCCGGACAGAACCCTGAACACTGAAGCTTTCCTT. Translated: CVSSFPDRTLNTEAFL.

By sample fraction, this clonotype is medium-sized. Here the CDR3 DNA reads TGTGCCAGCAGCCCTAGACAGGTCTCAAGGCGCTACACCTTC. Its translation: CASSPRQVSRRYTF. The V call is TRBV6-6, the J call TRBJ1-2; the D gene is possibly TRBD1 (6 bases). Germline-derived CDR1 and CDR2 are MNHNY and SVGAGI (reference sequence). This CDR3 comprises 14 residues. V gave up 6 bases and J gave up 9 bases, with 20 bases separating them.

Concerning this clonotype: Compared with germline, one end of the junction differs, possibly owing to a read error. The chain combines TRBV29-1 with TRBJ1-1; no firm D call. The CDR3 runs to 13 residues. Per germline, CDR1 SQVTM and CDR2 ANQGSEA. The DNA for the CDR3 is TGTAGCGTTGGCGGGGAAGGGTACACTAAGGCTTTCTTC. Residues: CSVGGEGYTKAFF.

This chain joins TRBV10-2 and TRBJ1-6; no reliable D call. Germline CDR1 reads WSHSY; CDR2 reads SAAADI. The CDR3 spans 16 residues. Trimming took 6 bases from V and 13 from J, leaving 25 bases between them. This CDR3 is CASSSQLGVNISPLHF. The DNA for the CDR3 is TGCGCCAGCAGCTCACAATTGGGCGTTAATATTTCGCCCCTCCACTTT.

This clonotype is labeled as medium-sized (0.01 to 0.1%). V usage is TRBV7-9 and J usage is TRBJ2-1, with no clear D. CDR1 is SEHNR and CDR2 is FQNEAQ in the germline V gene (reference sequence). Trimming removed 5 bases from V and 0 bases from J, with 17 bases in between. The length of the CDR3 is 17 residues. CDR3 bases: TGTGCCAGCAGCGAAGACCAGCCTCTTTACTCCTACAATGAGCAGTTCTTC. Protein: CASSEDQPLYSYNEQFF.

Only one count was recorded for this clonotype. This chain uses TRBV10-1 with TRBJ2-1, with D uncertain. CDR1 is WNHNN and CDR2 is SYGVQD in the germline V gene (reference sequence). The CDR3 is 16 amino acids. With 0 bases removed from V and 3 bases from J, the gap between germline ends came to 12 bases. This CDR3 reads CASSESLAWDYNEQFF. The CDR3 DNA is TGCGCCAGCAGTGAGTCCCTTGCGTGGGACTACAATGAGCAGTTCTTC.

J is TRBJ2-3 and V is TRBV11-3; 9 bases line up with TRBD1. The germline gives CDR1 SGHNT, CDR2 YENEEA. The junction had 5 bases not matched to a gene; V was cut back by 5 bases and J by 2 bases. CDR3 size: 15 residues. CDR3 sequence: CASSLTQGATDTQYF. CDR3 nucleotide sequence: TGTGCCAGCAGCCTTACACAGGGGGCCACAGATACGCAGTATTTT.

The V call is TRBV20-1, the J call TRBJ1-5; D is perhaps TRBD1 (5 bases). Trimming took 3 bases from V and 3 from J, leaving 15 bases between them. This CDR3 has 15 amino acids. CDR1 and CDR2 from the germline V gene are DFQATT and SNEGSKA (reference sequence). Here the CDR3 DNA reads TGCAGTGCTAGTACCGGGACGGCATCCAATCAGCCCCAGCATTTT. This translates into CSASTGTASNQPQHF.

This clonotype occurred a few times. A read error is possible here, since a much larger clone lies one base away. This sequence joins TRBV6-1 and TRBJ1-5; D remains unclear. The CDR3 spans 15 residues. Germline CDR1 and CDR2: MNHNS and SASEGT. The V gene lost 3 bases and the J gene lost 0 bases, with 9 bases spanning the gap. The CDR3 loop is CASSDCGISNQPQHF. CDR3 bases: TGTGCCAGCAGTGATTGTGGTATTAGCAATCAGCCCCAGCATTTT.